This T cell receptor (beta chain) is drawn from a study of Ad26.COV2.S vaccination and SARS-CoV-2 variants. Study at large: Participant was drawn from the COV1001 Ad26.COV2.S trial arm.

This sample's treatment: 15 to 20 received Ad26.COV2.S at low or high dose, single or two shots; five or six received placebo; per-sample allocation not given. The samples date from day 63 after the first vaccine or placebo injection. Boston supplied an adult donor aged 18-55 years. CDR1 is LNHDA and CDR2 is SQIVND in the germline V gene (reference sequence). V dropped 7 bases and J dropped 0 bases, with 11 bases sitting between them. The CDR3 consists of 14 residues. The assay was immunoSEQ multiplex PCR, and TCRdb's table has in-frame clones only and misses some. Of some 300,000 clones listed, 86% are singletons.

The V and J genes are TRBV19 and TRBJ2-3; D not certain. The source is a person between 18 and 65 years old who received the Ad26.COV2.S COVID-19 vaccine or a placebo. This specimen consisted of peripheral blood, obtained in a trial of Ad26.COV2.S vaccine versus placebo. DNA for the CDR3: TGTGCCAGTAAGTTCGATCCTAGCACAGATACGCAGTATTTT. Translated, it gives CASKFDPSTDTQYF. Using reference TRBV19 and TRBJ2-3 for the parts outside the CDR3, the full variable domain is DGGITQSPKYLFRKEGQNVTLSCEQNLNHDAMYWYRQDPGQGLRLIYYSQIVNDFQKGDIAEGYSVSREKKESFPLTVTSAQKNPTAFYLCASKFDPSTDTQYFGPGTRLTVL.